This T cell receptor beta chain was documented in a study of shared clonotypes between healthy human individuals. The wider study: Per donor, three plates held CD4 naive cells, three held CD4 memory, two held CD8 naive and one held CD8 memory.

V gave up 0 bases and J gave up 4 bases, with 3 bases separating them. The CDR3 spans 13 residues. From germline, CDR1 is LNHNV and CDR2 YYDKDF (reference sequence). This table comes from immunoSEQ multiplex PCR, and its TCRdb copy is limited to in-frame clones, with some not included. The data show 650,000 to 800,000 clones, about 90% seen once. Naive CD8 populations comprised CD45RO-negative cells positively selected for CCR7, excluding terminally differentiated effector memory CD45RA+ cells. Sequenced material: naive CD8+ T cells sorted from blood. V gene TRBV15 combines with J gene TRBJ2-2; D is unclear. The TCR comes from a man aged 30 to 45 in good health. The chain's CDR3 is CATSRDATGELFF. Written as DNA, the CDR3 is TGTGCCACCAGCAGAGACGCCACCGGGGAGCTGTTTTTT.